This T cell receptor beta chain derives from a study of lymphopenia after photon versus proton radiotherapy. Study-level points and caveats: Better survival with proton therapy was suggested as possible, not demonstrated. A bigger post-nadir fall in TCR diversity correlated inversely with survival time in deceased patients. Proton therapy kept repertoires fairly stable, unlike photons, which gained effector/memory cells.

Per the germline V gene, CDR1 is SGHRS and CDR2 is YFSETQ. Trimming cost V 4 bases and J 4 bases, with 8 bases left between them. The CDR3 is made up of 12 amino acids. Libraries were prepared by immunoSEQ multiplex PCR; TCRdb keeps only in-frame clonotypes and omits some of them. The sample has 30,000 to 40,000 clones, 75% to 90% seen once. On this clone itself: Antigen specificity is unknown.

The sequences come from peripheral blood, collected from a patient treated with proton-based radiotherapy. The source of this sequence is a woman in her 70s with pancreatic cancer. V usage is TRBV5-1 and J usage is TRBJ1-2, with a weak D call TRBD1 (5 bases). In DNA form, the CDR3 reads TGCGCCAGCAGCCTTGACAGCTATGGCTACACCTTC. Amino acids: CASSLDSYGYTF.